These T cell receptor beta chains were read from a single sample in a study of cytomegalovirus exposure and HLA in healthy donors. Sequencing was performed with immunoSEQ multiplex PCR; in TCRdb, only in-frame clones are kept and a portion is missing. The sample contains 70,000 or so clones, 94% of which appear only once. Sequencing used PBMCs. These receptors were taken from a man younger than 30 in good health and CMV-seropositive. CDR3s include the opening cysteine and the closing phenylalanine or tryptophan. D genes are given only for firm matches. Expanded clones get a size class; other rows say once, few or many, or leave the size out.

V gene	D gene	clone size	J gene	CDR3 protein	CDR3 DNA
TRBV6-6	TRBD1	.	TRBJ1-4	CASSGWGQGWDEKLFF	TGTGCCAGCAGCGGCTGGGGACAGGGGTGGGATGAAAAACTGTTTTTT
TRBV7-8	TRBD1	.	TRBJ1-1	CASSSQWTGYNMNTEAFF	TGTGCCAGCAGCTCGCAATGGACAGGCTATAACATGAACACTGAAGCTTTCTTT
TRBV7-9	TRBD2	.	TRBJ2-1	CASSARGLNEQFF	TGTGCCAGCAGCGCGCGGGGACTAAATGAGCAGTTCTTC
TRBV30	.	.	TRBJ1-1	CAWSVQKGHRNTEAFF	TGTGCCTGGAGTGTACAGAAGGGACACAGGAACACTGAAGCTTTCTTT
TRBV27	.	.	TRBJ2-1	CASSLTSVNEQFF	TGTGCCAGCAGTCTCACGAGCGTGAATGAGCAGTTCTTC
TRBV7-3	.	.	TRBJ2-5	CASSPTSGETQYF	TGTGCCAGCAGCCCAACCTCAGGGGAGACCCAGTACTTC
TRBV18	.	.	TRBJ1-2	CASSQGTMTGYGYTF	TGTGCCAGCTCACAAGGGACAATGACGGGATATGGCTACACCTTC
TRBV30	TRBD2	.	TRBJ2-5	CAWSVSRTSGSSRETQYF	TGTGCCTGGAGTGTCTCGCGAACTAGCGGGAGTAGTCGAGAGACCCAGTACTTC
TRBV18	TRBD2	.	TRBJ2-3	CASPPREGLTDTQYF	TGTGCCAGCCCTCCTAGGGAGGGACTCACAGATACGCAGTATTTT
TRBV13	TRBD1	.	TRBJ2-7	CASRGQRKGEQYF	TGTGCCAGCAGGGGACAGCGCAAGGGGGAGCAGTACTTC
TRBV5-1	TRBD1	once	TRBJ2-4	CASSTGGPTAKNIQYF	TGCGCCAGCAGCACAGGGGGCCCTACGGCCAAAAACATTCAGTACTTC
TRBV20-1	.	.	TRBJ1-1	CSTVRNTEAFF	TGCAGCACAGTGAGAAACACTGAAGCTTTCTTT
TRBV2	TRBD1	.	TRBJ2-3	CASSENGQGADTQYF	TGTGCCAGCAGTGAAAACGGACAGGGGGCGGATACGCAGTATTTT
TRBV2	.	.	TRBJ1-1	CASGQHTEAFF	TGTGCCAGCGGACAGCACACTGAAGCTTTCTTT
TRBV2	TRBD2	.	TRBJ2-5	CASSRGLADKLYF	TGTGCCAGCAGTAGGGGACTAGCGGACAAGCTATACTTC
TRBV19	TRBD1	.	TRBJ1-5	CASSKGTGSAREPQHF	TGTGCCAGTAGTAAGGGGACAGGATCGGCAAGGGAGCCCCAGCATTTT
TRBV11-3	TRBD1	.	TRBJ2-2	CASSYGTASGTGELFF	TGTGCCAGCAGCTATGGGACAGCCTCAGGCACCGGGGAGCTGTTTTTT
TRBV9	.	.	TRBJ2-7	CASSETSTSYEQYF	TGTGCCAGCAGCGAAACAAGTACCTCCTACGAGCAGTACTTC
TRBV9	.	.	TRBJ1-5	CASSADSNYQPQHF	TGTGCCAGCAGCGCGGACAGCAATTATCAGCCCCAGCATTTT
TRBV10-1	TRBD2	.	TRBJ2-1	CASSEFSGNYNEQFF	TGCGCCAGCAGTGAGTTTAGCGGGAACTACAATGAGCAGTTCTTC
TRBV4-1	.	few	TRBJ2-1	CASSPRGQSFSYNEQFF	TGCGCCAGCAGCCCCAGAGGACAGTCGTTCTCCTACAATGAGCAGTTCTTC
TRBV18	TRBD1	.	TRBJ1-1	CASSPTRGLDEAFF	TGTGCCAGCTCACCGACGAGGGGGCTCGATGAAGCTTTCTTT
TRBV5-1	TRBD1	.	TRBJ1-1	CASSKDRDGTEAFF	TGCGCCAGCAGCAAGGACAGGGATGGCACTGAAGCTTTCTTT
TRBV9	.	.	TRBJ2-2	CASSPMGAEAGELFF	TGTGCCAGCAGCCCGATGGGGGCCGAGGCCGGGGAGCTGTTTTTT
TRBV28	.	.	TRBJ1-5	CASSLRGGGNQPQHF	TGTGCCAGCAGTTTAAGAGGGGGTGGAAATCAGCCCCAGCATTTT
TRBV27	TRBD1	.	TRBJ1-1	CASRQQGALNTEAFF	TGTGCCAGCAGGCAACAGGGGGCGCTGAACACTGAAGCTTTCTTT
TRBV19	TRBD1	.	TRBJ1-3	CASSRGDRLDTIYF	TGTGCCAGTAGTAGAGGGGACAGGTTGGACACCATATATTTT
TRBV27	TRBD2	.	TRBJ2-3	CASKGGSLADTQYF	TGTGCCAGCAAGGGCGGGAGTCTGGCAGATACGCAGTATTTT
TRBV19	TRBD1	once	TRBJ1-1	CASSRRQGIAVSTEAFF	TGTGCCAGTAGTCGCCGACAGGGGATCGCTGTAAGCACTGAAGCTTTCTTT
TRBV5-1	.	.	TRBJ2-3	CASSFSGVGTDTQYF	TGCGCCAGCAGCTTCTCCGGGGTGGGGACAGATACGCAGTATTTT
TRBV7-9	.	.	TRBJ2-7	CASSLGTRGSDDEQYF	TGTGCCAGCAGCTTAGGGACTCGAGGGAGCGACGACGAGCAGTACTTC
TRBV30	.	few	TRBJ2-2	CAWRAAGGNTGELFF	TGTGCCTGGAGAGCCGCCGGGGGGAACACCGGGGAGCTGTTTTTT
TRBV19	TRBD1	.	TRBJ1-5	CASSAGRGVQPQHF	TGTGCCAGTAGTGCGGGCAGGGGGGTACAACCCCAGCATTTT
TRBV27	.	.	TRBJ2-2	CASSLSLAPPAGELFF	TGTGCCAGCAGTTTATCTCTTGCACCCCCGGCCGGGGAGCTGTTTTTT
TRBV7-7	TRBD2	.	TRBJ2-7	CASSLSSSGYEQYF	TGTGCTAGCAGCTTATCGTCTAGCGGCTACGAGCAGTACTTC
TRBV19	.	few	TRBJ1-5	CASSMRGIGNQPQHF	TGTGCCAGTAGTATGCGGGGGATCGGCAATCAGCCCCAGCATTTT
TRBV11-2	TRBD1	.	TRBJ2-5	CASSSTGGRETQYF	TGTGCCAGCAGCTCTACAGGGGGTAGGGAGACCCAGTACTTC
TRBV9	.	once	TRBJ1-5	CASSVQGKLDQPQHF	TGTGCCAGCAGCGTCCAGGGGAAGTTGGATCAGCCCCAGCATTTT
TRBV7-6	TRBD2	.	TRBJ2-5	CASSLEFGLAGGETQYF	TGTGCCAGCAGCTTAGAGTTTGGACTAGCGGGGGGAGAGACCCAGTACTTC
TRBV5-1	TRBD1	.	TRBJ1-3	CASSLGQGAGNTIYF	TGCGCCAGCAGCTTAGGACAGGGGGCTGGAAACACCATATATTTT
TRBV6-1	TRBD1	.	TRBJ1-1	CASTEGRGKAFF	TGTGCCAGCACCGAGGGCAGGGGGAAAGCTTTCTTT
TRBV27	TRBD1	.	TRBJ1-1	CASSYGQGAFTEAFF	TGTGCCAGCAGTTACGGACAGGGGGCGTTCACTGAAGCTTTCTTT
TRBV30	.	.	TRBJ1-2	CAWSGGMTAGYTF	TGTGCCTGGAGCGGAGGGATGACAGCTGGCTACACCTTC
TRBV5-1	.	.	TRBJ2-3	CASSLGLGAARKTDTQYF	TGCGCCAGCAGCTTGGGTCTTGGGGCGGCCCGTAAGACAGATACGCAGTATTTT
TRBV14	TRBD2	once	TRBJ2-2	CASSQAVLRLERESSTGELFF	TGTGCCAGCAGCCAAGCCGTACTCAGGCTTGAGCGGGAGAGTAGCACCGGGGAGCTGTTTTTT
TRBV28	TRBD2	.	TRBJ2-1	CASSFGTSRYNEQFF	TGTGCCAGCAGTTTCGGGACTAGCAGATACAATGAGCAGTTCTTC
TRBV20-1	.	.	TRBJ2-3	CSAEQGDTQYF	TGCAGTGCAGAACAGGGAGATACGCAGTATTTT
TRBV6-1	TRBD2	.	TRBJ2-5	CASRMIAGGGETQYF	TGTGCCAGCAGGATGATAGCGGGAGGGGGGGAGACCCAGTACTTC
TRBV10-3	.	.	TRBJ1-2	CAISGSSGDKYGYTF	TGTGCCATCAGTGGGAGTTCTGGGGACAAGTATGGCTACACCTTC
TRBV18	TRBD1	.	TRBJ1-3	CASSPPSRTGRGNTIYF	TGTGCCAGCTCACCACCGAGCCGGACAGGGAGAGGAAACACCATATATTTT
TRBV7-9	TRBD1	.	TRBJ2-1	CASSSSLGRQGDNEQFF	TGTGCCAGCAGCTCCAGTCTAGGACGGCAGGGGGACAATGAGCAGTTCTTC
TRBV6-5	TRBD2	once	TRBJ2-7	CASSYSGTSGLDEQYF	TGTGCCAGCAGTTACTCCGGGACTAGCGGCTTAGACGAGCAGTACTTC
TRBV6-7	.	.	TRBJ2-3	CASSPPTDTQYF	TGTGCCAGCAGTCCTCCCACAGATACGCAGTATTTT
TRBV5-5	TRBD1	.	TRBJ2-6	CASSLETGSGANVLTF	TGTGCCAGCAGCTTGGAGACAGGGTCGGGGGCCAACGTCCTGACTTTC
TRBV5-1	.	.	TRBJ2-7	CASSLTQGTEQYF	TGCGCCAGCAGCTTGACCCAGGGAACCGAGCAGTACTTC
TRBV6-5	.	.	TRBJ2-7	CASSVPGYEQYF	TGTGCCAGCAGTGTCCCGGGGTACGAGCAGTACTTC